These 2 T cell receptor beta chains share one sample of origin, sequenced in a study of cytomegalovirus exposure and HLA in healthy donors. TCRdb keeps only in-frame clones here, not all; method: immunoSEQ multiplex PCR. The table includes a few hundred thousand clones, roughly 88% detected once. The sample taken for sequencing was PBMCs. The receptors derive from a woman younger than 30 in good health and CMV-seronegative.

This clone was detected only a few times. CDR3 nucleotide sequence: TGTGCCAGCAGCCCCGCCAGGACAGACTATGGCTACACCTTC. Its protein is CASSPARTDYGYTF. This sequence joins TRBV9 and TRBJ1-2, with D perhaps matching TRBD1 (6 bases). This CDR3 region has 14 residues. Trimming pared 4 bases from V and 3 bases from J, leaving 13 bases between. Germline-derived CDR1 and CDR2 are SGDLS and YYNGEE.

This sequence joins TRBV9 and TRBJ2-3; 10 bases fit TRBD2. V gave up 0 bases and J gave up 6 bases; unmatched junction bases: 7. CDR3 length: 16 residues. Looked up from germline, CDR1 is SGDLS and CDR2 is YYNGEE. The CDR3 bases are TGTGCCAGCAGCGTAGATCTAGCGGGAGCGGCGGATACGCAGTATTTT. Protein sequence: CASSVDLAGAADTQYF.